The 6 T cell receptor beta chains in this list originate from one sample, sequenced in a study of OX40 agonist ivuxolimab in advanced cancers. Clones were read by immunoSEQ multiplex PCR, and TCRdb kept only the in-frame ones, dropping some. The table shows tens of thousands of clones, with approximately 90% occurring only once. Material: CD4+ or CD8+ T cells sorted from blood, obtained in a trial of the OX40 agonist ivuxolimab. The source of these receptors is an adult with an advanced solid tumor such as melanoma, head and neck, liver or kidney cancer.

The chain links TRBV7-2 to TRBJ2-3; tentatively, D is TRBD1 (6 bases). The V and J ends lost 5 bases and 4 bases respectively, with 10 bases between them. The CDR3 spans 13 residues. Germline values: CDR1 SGHTA, CDR2 FQGNSA. CDR3 amino acids: CASSLYRADTQYF. The CDR3 DNA follows: TGTGCCAGCAGCCTGTACAGGGCAGATACGCAGTATTTT.

The gene calls are TRBV15 and TRBJ2-1; 10 nucleotides align to TRBD1. After removal of 0 bases from V and 13 bases from J, the junction contained 15 bases not matched to a gene. The CDR3 is 17 amino acids. Germline V gives CDR1 LNHNV, CDR2 YYDKDF (reference sequence). The CDR3: CATSRDRIGTGESEQFF. The DNA of the CDR3 is TGTGCCACCAGCAGAGACCGAATTGGGACAGGGGAATCTGAACAGTTCTTC. Supplemented by reference TRBV15 and TRBJ2-1, the full variable domain reads DAMVIQNPRYQVTQFGKPVTLSCSQTLNHNVMYWYQQKSSQAPKLLFHYYDKDFNNEADTPDNFQSRRPNTSFCFLDIRSPGLGDTAMYLCATSRDRIGTGESEQFFGPGTRLTVL.

The chain joins TRBV6-1 to TRBJ1-2; no firm D call. The CDR3 has 14 residues. CDR1 and CDR2 (germline): MNHNS, SASEGT. The germline V and J ends were trimmed by 3 bases and 4 bases, with 12 bases remaining between them. CDR3 amino acids: CASSDGPFAYGYTF. The CDR3 nucleotides are TGTGCCAGCAGTGATGGCCCGTTCGCCTATGGCTACACCTTC.

The J gene is TRBJ1-5, the V gene TRBV28; no clear D. Germline assignment: CDR1 MDHEN and CDR2 SYDVKM. This CDR3 is built from 13 residues. V was clipped by 4 bases and J by 0 bases, with 4 bases between them. CDR3 residues: CASSSYSNQPQHF. Here the CDR3 DNA reads TGTGCCAGCAGTTCTTATAGCAATCAGCCCCAGCATTTT.

This clone has just one count. This chain connects TRBV19 to TRBJ1-5; D might be TRBD1 (6 bases). CDR3 length: 13 residues. Trimming took 8 bases from V and 7 from J, leaving 15 bases between them. Germline V gene lookup returns CDR1 LNHDA and CDR2 SQIVND (reference sequence). The CDR3 DNA reads TGTGCCAGTGGAGTCCAGGGGAACCAGCCCCAGCATTTT. The encoded protein is CASGVQGNQPQHF.

The V call is TRBV9, the J call TRBJ2-7; TRBD2 agrees at 12 bases. Trimming removed 8 bases from V and 3 bases from J; junction bases left unmatched: 9. The CDR3 extends over 15 amino acids. In germline, CDR1 is SGDLS, CDR2 YYNGEE. The CDR3, as DNA: TGTGCCAGTTGCATCCTAGCGGGAGGGAACTACGAGCAGTACTTC. Amino acid sequence: CASCILAGGNYEQYF.